Listed here are 11 T cell receptor beta chains from one sample, sequenced in a study of blood T cell repertoires in COVID-19. Using immunoSEQ multiplex PCR, the repertoire was profiled, and TCRdb retains in-frame clones only, with some absent. Of under 250,000 clones in the sample, around 89% are singletons; the top ten hold just under 6.5%. Sequencing used peripheral blood. All receptors derive from a woman younger than 45 with COVID-19, enrolled during active disease.

This chain connects TRBV28 to TRBJ1-4; TRBD1 might be the D (5 bases). Germline CDR1 and CDR2: MDHEN and SYDVKM. The V gene lost 5 bases and the J gene lost 8 bases, with 12 bases spanning the gap. This CDR3 contains 13 residues. The CDR3 loop reads CASSIGVGEKLFF. Written as DNA, the CDR3 is TGTGCCAGCAGTATAGGGGTCGGGGAAAAACTGTTTTTT.

This rearrangement joins TRBV10-2 to TRBJ2-2, with 8 bases lining up with TRBD2. The germline gives CDR1 WSHSY, CDR2 SAAADI. With 7 bases clipped from V and 5 bases from J, the junction kept 6 bases outside the gene matches. This CDR3 contains 14 residues. In DNA, the CDR3 is TGCGCCAGCACTCCCACTAGCGGTACCGGGGAGCTGTTTTTT. It translates to CASTPTSGTGELFF.

The chain uses TRBV5-1 and TRBJ1-2; a possible D gene is TRBD1 (6 bases). Germline V lookup: CDR1 SGHRS, CDR2 YFSETQ. This CDR3 region has 15 residues. Trimming shortened V by 3 bases and J by 3 bases, and 15 bases separated the two germline ends. CDR3: CASSSYPGAHYGYTF. The DNA of the CDR3 is TGCGCCAGCAGCTCGTACCCAGGGGCACACTATGGCTACACCTTC.

The chain employs TRBV29-1 and TRBJ2-6; no firm D call. V dropped 1 base and J dropped 0 bases, with 10 bases sitting between them. CDR1 and CDR2 from the germline V gene are SQVTM and ANQGSEA. The CDR3 length is 16 residues. CDR3 in amino acids: CSVEGDITSGANVLTF. The CDR3 nucleotides read TGCAGCGTTGAAGGAGACATTACCTCTGGGGCCAACGTCCTGACTTTC.

The V and J genes are TRBV2 and TRBJ1-1, with 8 bases matching TRBD1. The germline CDR1 and CDR2 sequences are SNHLY and FYNNEI. J gave up 4 bases and V 9 bases, and 10 bases lay outside the gene matches. This CDR3 is built from 14 residues. CDR3 in amino acids: CASYNRGEATEAFF. As DNA, the CDR3 is TGTGCCAGTTATAACAGGGGGGAGGCCACTGAAGCTTTCTTT.

The chain couples TRBV10-2 to TRBJ2-1; 7 positions match TRBD2. Germline lookup yields CDR1 WSHSY and CDR2 SAAADI. This CDR3 comprises 15 residues. The V segment lost 4 bases and the J segment 5 bases; nucleotides outside the gene matches: 8. CDR3 protein: CASSVASGTNNEQFF. CDR3 DNA: TGCGCCAGCAGTGTCGCTAGCGGCACCAACAATGAGCAGTTCTTC.

This sequence joins TRBV25-1 and TRBJ2-1; D not resolved. V was cut by 2 bases and J by 6 bases, with 11 bases left in between. In germline, CDR1 is MGHDK, CDR2 SYGVNS. The CDR3 is made up of 14 amino acids. CDR3 amino acids: CASSEGRSRNEQFF. The CDR3 DNA sequence: TGTGCCAGCAGTGAAGGAAGGAGTCGCAATGAGCAGTTCTTC. The entire variable domain, with the rest obtained from reference TRBV25-1 and TRBJ2-1, is as follows: EADIYQTPRYLVIGTGKKITLECSQTMGHDKMYWYQQDPGMELHLIHYSYGVNSTEKGDLSSESTVSRIRTEHFPLTLESARPSHTSQYLCASSEGRSRNEQFFGPGTRLTVL.

The chain is built from TRBV4-1 and TRBJ2-3, with 7 positions matching TRBD2. Germline loops: CDR1 MGHRA, CDR2 YSYEKL. With V trimmed by 4 bases and J by 0 bases, 7 bases remained unmatched. CDR3 length: 16 amino acids. The CDR3 nucleotides are TGCGCCAGCAGCCTGAGCCTAGCGGCTAGCACAGATACGCAGTATTTT. Encoded protein: CASSLSLAASTDTQYF.

A single count supports this clone. The rearrangement links TRBV11-2 to TRBJ1-1; tentatively, D is TRBD1 (6 bases). Trimming cost V 1 base and J 5 bases, with 14 bases left between them. Looked up from germline, CDR1 is SGHAT and CDR2 is FQNNGV. This CDR3 is 15 amino acids long. CDR3 DNA: TGTGCCAGCAGCTTAGGTCGGGGGGCGGATACTGAAGCTTTCTTT. Residues: CASSLGRGADTEAFF. Variable domain in full (rest from reference TRBV11-2 and TRBJ1-1): EAGVAQSPRYKIIEKRQSVAFWCNPISGHATLYWYQQILGQGPKLLIQFQNNGVVDDSQLPKDRFSAERLKGVDSTLKIQPAKLEDSAVYLCASSLGRGADTEAFFGQGTRLTVV.

The chain carries TRBV7-2 and TRBJ2-3; 7 bases align to TRBD2. The CDR3 has 15 amino acids. Per germline, CDR1 SGHTA and CDR2 FQGNSA. Losses at the gene ends were 2 bases for V and 6 bases for J; bases not matched to a gene: 8. This chain's CDR3 is CASSLLAGVFDTQYF. The CDR3 bases are TGTGCCAGCAGCTTATTGGCGGGGGTCTTTGATACGCAGTATTTT.

The V call is TRBV9, the J call TRBJ2-7; TRBD2 might be the D (5 bases). Trimming left V 4 bases short and J 3 bases short, with 14 bases between. In germline, CDR1 is SGDLS, CDR2 YYNGEE. The CDR3 sequence is 14 residues long. Here the CDR3 DNA reads TGTGCCAGCAGCCCACTCGGGATCCTCTACGAGCAGTACTTC. This encodes CASSPLGILYEQYF. The whole variable domain, remainder taken from reference TRBV9 and TRBJ2-7, is DSGVTQTPKHLITATGQRVTLRCSPRSGDLSVYWYQQSLDQGLQFLIQYYNGEERAKGNILERFSAQQFPDLHSELNLSSLELGDSALYFCASSPLGILYEQYFGPGTRLTVT.